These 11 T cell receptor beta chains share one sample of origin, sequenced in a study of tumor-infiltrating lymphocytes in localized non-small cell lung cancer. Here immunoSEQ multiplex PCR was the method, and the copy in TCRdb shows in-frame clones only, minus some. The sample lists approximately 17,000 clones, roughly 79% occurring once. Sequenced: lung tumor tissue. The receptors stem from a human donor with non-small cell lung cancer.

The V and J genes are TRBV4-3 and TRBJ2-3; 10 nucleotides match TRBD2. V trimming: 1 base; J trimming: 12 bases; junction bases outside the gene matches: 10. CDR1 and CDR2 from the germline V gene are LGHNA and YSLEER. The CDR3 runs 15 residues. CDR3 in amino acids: CASSQGTSGAKSQYF. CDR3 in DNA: TGCGCCAGCAGCCAAGGGACTAGCGGAGCTAAGTCCCAGTATTTT.

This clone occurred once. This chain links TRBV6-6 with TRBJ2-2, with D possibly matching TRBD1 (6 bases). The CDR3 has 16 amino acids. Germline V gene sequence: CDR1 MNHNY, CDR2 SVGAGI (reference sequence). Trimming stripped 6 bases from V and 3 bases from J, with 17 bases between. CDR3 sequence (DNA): TGTGCCAGCAGCCTATGGTCAGGGGTGGACACCGGGGAGCTGTTTTTT. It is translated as CASSLWSGVDTGELFF.

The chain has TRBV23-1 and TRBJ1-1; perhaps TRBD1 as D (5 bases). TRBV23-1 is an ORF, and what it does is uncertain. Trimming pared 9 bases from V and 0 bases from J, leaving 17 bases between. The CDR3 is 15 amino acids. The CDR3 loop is CARPGPRPLNTEAFF. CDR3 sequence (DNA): TGCGCCAGACCGGGACCGCGACCCCTGAACACTGAAGCTTTCTTT.

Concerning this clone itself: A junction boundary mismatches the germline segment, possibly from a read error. In DNA, the CDR3 is TGCTGCGCCCGAGAGGGCCTTGGCACAGATACGCAGTATTTT. This gives the protein CCAREGLGTDTQYF. The V gene is TRBV10-3, the J gene TRBJ2-3, with a tentative D call TRBD2 (5 bases). The germline V gene has CDR1 ENHRY and CDR2 SYGVKD. There are 14 residues in the CDR3.

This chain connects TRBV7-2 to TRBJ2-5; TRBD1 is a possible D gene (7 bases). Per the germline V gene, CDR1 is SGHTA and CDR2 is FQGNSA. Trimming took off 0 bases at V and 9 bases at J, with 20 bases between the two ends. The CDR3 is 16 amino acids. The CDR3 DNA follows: TGTGCCAGCAGCTTAGCGCTAGCAGGGGGGACTGGGGCCCAGTACTTC. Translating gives CASSLALAGGTGAQYF.

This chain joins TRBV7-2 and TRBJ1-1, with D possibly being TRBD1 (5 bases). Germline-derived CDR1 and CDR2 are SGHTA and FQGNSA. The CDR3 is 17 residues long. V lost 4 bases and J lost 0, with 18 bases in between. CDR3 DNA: TGTGCCAGCAGCTCACATTTCGCAACACAGGTGAACACTGAAGCTTTCTTT. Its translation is CASSSHFATQVNTEAFF.

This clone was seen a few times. The CDR3 coding sequence is TGTGCCAGCAGCTTAGGAGGACATCGCCCTTATGGCTACACCTTC. It is translated as CASSLGGHRPYGYTF. This sequence joins TRBV7-9 and TRBJ1-2, with D perhaps matching TRBD1 (5 bases). Per the germline V gene, CDR1 is SEHNR and CDR2 is FQNEAQ (reference sequence). Between the trimmed V and J ends, which lost 1 base and 5 bases, there was a span of 14 bases. The CDR3 length is 15 residues.

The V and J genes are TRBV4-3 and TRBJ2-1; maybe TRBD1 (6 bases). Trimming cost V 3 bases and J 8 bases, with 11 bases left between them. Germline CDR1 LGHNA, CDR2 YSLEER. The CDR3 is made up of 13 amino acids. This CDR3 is CASSQWQGHEQFF. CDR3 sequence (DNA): TGCGCCAGCAGCCAGTGGCAGGGGCATGAGCAGTTCTTC.

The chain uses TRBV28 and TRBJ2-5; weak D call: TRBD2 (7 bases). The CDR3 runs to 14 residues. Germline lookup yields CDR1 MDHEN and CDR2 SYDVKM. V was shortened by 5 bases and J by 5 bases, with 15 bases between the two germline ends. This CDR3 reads CASSKQGGEETQYF. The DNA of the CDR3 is TGTGCCAGCAGTAAACAGGGAGGGGAGGAGACCCAGTACTTC.

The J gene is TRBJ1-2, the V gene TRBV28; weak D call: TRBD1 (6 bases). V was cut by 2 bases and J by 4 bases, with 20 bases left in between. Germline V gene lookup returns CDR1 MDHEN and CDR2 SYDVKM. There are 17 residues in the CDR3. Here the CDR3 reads CASSLGVGLQGGYGYTF. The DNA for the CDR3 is TGTGCCAGCAGTTTAGGAGTCGGACTACAGGGAGGCTATGGCTACACCTTC.

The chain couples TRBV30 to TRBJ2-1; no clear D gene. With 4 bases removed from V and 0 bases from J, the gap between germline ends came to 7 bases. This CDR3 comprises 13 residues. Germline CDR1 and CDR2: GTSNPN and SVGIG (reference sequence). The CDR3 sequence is CAWTLSSYNEQFF. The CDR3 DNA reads TGTGCCTGGACCCTGAGCTCCTACAATGAGCAGTTCTTC.